The rows below give T cell receptor beta chains drawn from one sample of a study of T cell responses to AZD1222 COVID-19 vaccine. TCRdb's table, derived via immunoSEQ multiplex PCR, lists solely in-frame clones and lacks some. Among about 150,000 clones listed, 94% were seen once. This specimen was peripheral blood, taken on day 0 of AZD1222 vaccination. These receptors were taken from an adult in good health. Both conserved end residues are part of each CDR3. Each record gives: V gene, D gene, J gene, clone size, CDR3 DNA, CDR3 protein. D genes are given only for firm matches. The size of a clone is reported for some rows only, either as once, few or many, or as a class for expanded clones.

>TRBV11-2|NA|TRBJ2-1|NA
TGTGCCAGCAGCAGATTGTCGCCTAATGAGCAGTTCTTC
CASSRLSPNEQFF
>TRBV10-3|NA|TRBJ2-5|NA
TGTGCCATCAGTGAGTCTATAAAGCGGACCCAAGAGACCCAGTACTTC
CAISESIKRTQETQYF
>TRBV23-1|NA|TRBJ2-1|NA
TGCGCCAGCAGTCACCCAAGGGACGCCTTCTCCTACAATGAGCAGTTCTTC
CASSHPRDAFSYNEQFF
>TRBV30|NA|TRBJ2-5|NA
TGTGCCTGGAGTTTCGGTAGTGGAGCCCAGTACTTC
CAWSFGSGAQYF
>TRBV10-2|NA|TRBJ1-1|NA
TGCGCCAGCAGTGAAGTCATCGGTCGGGGGAACACTGAAGCTTTCTTT
CASSEVIGRGNTEAFF
>TRBV19|TRBD2|TRBJ2-2|NA
TGTGCCAGTAACCGCGGGGGGGCCAGCGGGGAGCTGTTTTTT
CASNRGGASGELFF
>TRBV18|NA|TRBJ2-3|NA
TGTGCCAGCTCTCGGGACCGACCTAGCACAGATACGCAGTATTTT
CASSRDRPSTDTQYF
>TRBV7-2|TRBD2|TRBJ2-2|NA
TGTGCCAGCAGCCAAGGGACTAGCGGGAGAGTTTCCTCCGGGGAGCTGTTTTTT
CASSQGTSGRVSSGELFF
>TRBV29-1|TRBD1|TRBJ2-5|NA
TGCAGCGCCAGGACAGGACGACAAGAGACCCAGTACTTC
CSARTGRQETQYF
>TRBV19|NA|TRBJ1-2|NA
TGTGCCAGTAGATCAGGTATGGATCTCGGCTACACCTTC
CASRSGMDLGYTF
>TRBV5-1|NA|TRBJ2-5|NA
TGCGCCAGCAGCTTGGCCAACGGGTGGGAGACCCAGTACTTC
CASSLANGWETQYF
>TRBV7-9|NA|TRBJ1-5|NA
TGTGCCAGCAGGGGTGAGGGCAATCAGCCCCAGCATTTT
CASRGEGNQPQHF
>TRBV3-1/TRBV3-2|TRBD1|TRBJ2-2|NA
TGTGCCAGCAGCCAAGGTACACAGGGGTTCCCCGGGGAGCTGTTTTTT
CASSQGTQGFPGELFF
>TRBV18|TRBD1|TRBJ1-1|NA
TGTGCCAGCTCACCGTACGGACAGGGTGACACTGAAGCTTTCTTT
CASSPYGQGDTEAFF
>TRBV7-2|NA|TRBJ1-4|NA
TGTGCCAGCAGCACTTTGGGTTTGGCTAATGAAAAACTGTTTTTT
CASSTLGLANEKLFF
>TRBV5-1|NA|TRBJ1-1|NA
TGCGCCAGCAGCTCGGACACGAACACTGAAGCTTTCTTT
CASSSDTNTEAFF
>TRBV14|NA|TRBJ1-1|few
TGTGCCAGCAGCCAAGGGAGGGGACGGGCTTTCTTT
CASSQGRGRAFF
>TRBV6-5|NA|TRBJ1-3|NA
TGTGCCAGCAGGTCCATCAGAGTCTCTGGAAACACCATATATTTT
CASRSIRVSGNTIYF
>TRBV6-4|TRBD2|TRBJ2-3|medium-sized
TGTGCCAGCAGTGACTCTAGCGGGGGGGCCACAGATACGCAGTATTTT
CASSDSSGGATDTQYF
>TRBV2|TRBD1|TRBJ1-4|NA
TGTGCCAGCCAAAGAGGACAGGGGGCAATATATGAAAAACTGTTTTTT
CASQRGQGAIYEKLFF
>TRBV2|NA|TRBJ2-1|once
TGTGCCAGCAGTGACCTATTCAATGAGCAGTTCTTC
CASSDLFNEQFF
>TRBV19|TRBD1|TRBJ2-1|NA
TGTGCCAGTAACTTAGGGACAGGGGGCTCAAATGAGCAGTTCTTC
CASNLGTGGSNEQFF
>TRBV11-2|NA|TRBJ2-5|NA
TGTGCCAGCAGCTTAGATCTTGGGGGGATCACCCAGTACTTC
CASSLDLGGITQYF
>TRBV5-1|NA|TRBJ1-4|NA
TGCGCCAGCAGCTTAGCTAATGAAAAACTGTTTTTT
CASSLANEKLFF
>TRBV4-1|NA|TRBJ1-2|NA
TGCGCCAGCAGCCAAGGGGGCGCGTGGGGCTACACCTTC
CASSQGGAWGYTF
>TRBV9|NA|TRBJ1-4|NA
TGTGCCAGCAGCGTGGGTTACGCAACTAATGAAAAACTGTTTTTT
CASSVGYATNEKLFF
>TRBV3-1/TRBV3-2|TRBD2|TRBJ2-3|NA
TGTGCCAGCAGCCTTGGGGTAGGAGCGGGGCAACCCAGAAATACGCAGTATTTT
CASSLGVGAGQPRNTQYF
>TRBV13|TRBD2|TRBJ2-1|NA
TGTGCCAGCAGCCAACTTACGGGACTAGCATACAATGAGCAGTTCTTC
CASSQLTGLAYNEQFF
>TRBV3-1/TRBV3-2|NA|TRBJ1-6|NA
TGTGCCAGCAGCCAAGGTCAGATCAATAATTCACCCCTCCACTTT
CASSQGQINNSPLHF
>TRBV7-8|NA|TRBJ1-1|NA
TGTGCCAGCAGCCCTAGGACAGCAGGAATGAACACTGAAGCTTTCTTT
CASSPRTAGMNTEAFF
>TRBV10-1|NA|TRBJ2-6|NA
TGCGGTCGCTCTGGGGCCAACGTCCTGACTTTC
CGRSGANVLTF
>TRBV11-1|NA|TRBJ2-2|NA
TGTGCCAGCAGTTATAGGGGTTACACCGGGGAGCTGTTTTTT
CASSYRGYTGELFF
>TRBV11-2|NA|TRBJ2-3|NA
TGTGCCAGCAGCTTTTCCGGAGTGGGGGGCACAGATACGCAGTATTTT
CASSFSGVGGTDTQYF
>TRBV5-6|NA|TRBJ1-2|once
TGTGCCAGCAGCATAACCCCAGGGGACTATGGCTACACCTTC
CASSITPGDYGYTF
>TRBV7-3|TRBD1|TRBJ2-3|NA
TGTGCCAGCAGCTCCGTGACAGGGGATACGCAGTATTTT
CASSSVTGDTQYF
>TRBV2|NA|TRBJ1-3|NA
TGTGCCAGCAGTGAAGCCCCTTCAAGGTCTGGAAACACCATATATTTT
CASSEAPSRSGNTIYF
>TRBV7-9|NA|TRBJ1-2|NA
TGTGCCAGCAGCTTCCAGGATTATGGCTACACCTTC
CASSFQDYGYTF
>TRBV4-2|TRBD1|TRBJ1-2|NA
TGTGCCAGCAGCCAAGGGGGCCAGGGGGCGTCCGGTGGCTACACCTTC
CASSQGGQGASGGYTF
>TRBV6-2/TRBV6-3|NA|TRBJ1-1|NA
TGTGCCAGCAGTACAACGGTAGATAACACTGAAGCTTTCTTT
CASSTTVDNTEAFF
>TRBV5-1|TRBD2|TRBJ2-5|NA
TGCGCCAGTAGCGGGAGGGCGCAAGAGACCCAGTACTTC
CASSGRAQETQYF
>TRBV6-2/TRBV6-3|NA|TRBJ1-2|NA
TGTGCCAGCAGTTCCAGCGAATATGGCTACACCTTC
CASSSSEYGYTF
>TRBV2|NA|TRBJ1-1|NA
TGTGCCAGCAGTGGTGTCGGTGGGGAGAACACTGAAGCTTTCTTT
CASSGVGGENTEAFF
>TRBV4-1|NA|TRBJ2-5|once
TGCGCCAGCAGCCAAGATCTCAGTATGGGTTCTAAAGAGACCCAGTACTTC
CASSQDLSMGSKETQYF
>TRBV10-3|NA|TRBJ1-1|NA
TGTGCCATCAGCGAGGATAATAAAGCTTTCTTT
CAISEDNKAFF
>TRBV4-3|TRBD2|TRBJ2-3|NA
TGCGCCAGCAGCCAAGAAGGGAGCGGGAGGAGGGCAGATACGCAGTATTTT
CASSQEGSGRRADTQYF
>TRBV4-2|NA|TRBJ1-2|NA
TGTGCCAGCAGCAAGACCCGGGACCGGTTATGGTATGGCTACACCTTC
CASSKTRDRLWYGYTF
>TRBV5-1|NA|TRBJ1-2|NA
TGCGCCAGCAGCTTGGAGGGAGGGGACCACTATGGCTACACCTTC
CASSLEGGDHYGYTF
>TRBV6-6|TRBD1|TRBJ1-6|few
TGTGCCAGCAGTTACTCCGGACAGGGGGCGGGTTCACCCCTCCACTTT
CASSYSGQGAGSPLHF